These T cell receptor beta chains were read from a single sample in a study of T-cell reconstitution after alpha-beta-depleted transplantation in children. MiXCR, applied by TCRdb to the PCR reads, yields one record per CDR3 protein. Among 450,000 to 500,000 distinct CDR3 sequences listed, about 12% were seen once. The specimen was PBMCs from the stem cell graft donor, collected from the stem cell graft. These receptors were collected from a human donor who donated a stem cell graft to a child with combined immunodeficiency. Each CDR3 is given with its conserved first and last residue. Each record gives: D gene, V gene, J gene, clone size, CDR3 protein, CDR3 DNA. The D gene is left open where the match is weak. Size is omitted from some rows. Given values are once, few, many or a class for expanded clones.

NA	TRBV3-1	TRBJ2-5	few	CASSDTGIQETQYF	TGTGCCAGCAGCGATACGGGGATTCAAGAGACCCAGTACTTC
NA	TRBV7-1	TRBJ1-6	NA	CASSSRLSSYNSPLHF	TGTGCCAGCAGCTCCAGGTTGAGCTCCTATAATTCACCCCTCCACTTT
NA	TRBV4-3	TRBJ1-2	few	CASSQETRNYGYTF	TGCGCCAGCAGCCAAGAGACACGTAATTATGGCTACACCTTC
TRBD2	TRBV30	TRBJ2-1	few	CAWSREGQGEQFF	TGTGCCTGGAGCCGGGAGGGCCAAGGTGAGCAGTTCTTC
NA	TRBV9	TRBJ2-2	NA	CASSVAGALNTGELFF	TGTGCCAGCAGCGTCGCAGGGGCCCTGAACACCGGGGAGCTGTTTTTT
NA	TRBV20-1	TRBJ2-7	NA	CSARGQSDYEQYF	TGCAGTGCACGGGGACAATCGGATTACGAGCAGTACTTC
TRBD2	TRBV11-3	TRBJ2-7	few	CASSLPLAGWEEQYF	TGTGCCAGCAGCTTACCGTTAGCGGGATGGGAAGAGCAGTACTTC
TRBD1	TRBV29-1	TRBJ2-5	many	CSVPQRQGARQETQYF	TGCAGCGTCCCTCAAAGACAGGGGGCGAGACAAGAGACCCAGTACTTC
NA	TRBV21-1	TRBJ2-4	few	CASSPKNIQYF	TGTGCCAGCAGCCCTAAAAACATTCAGTACTTC
NA	TRBV20-1	TRBJ2-3	NA	CSAEPGTSTDTQYF	TGCAGTGCTGAGCCCGGGACAAGCACAGATACGCAGTATTTT
NA	TRBV20-1	TRBJ2-7	NA	CSARDYRGGYEQYF	TGCAGTGCTAGAGATTATCGGGGCGGCTACGAGCAGTACTTC
TRBD1	TRBV10-3	TRBJ2-3	few	CATVDRTTDTQYF	TGTGCCACCGTGGACAGGACCACAGATACGCAGTATTTT
TRBD1	TRBV7-6	TRBJ2-2	NA	CASSLGTGAVGELFF	TGTGCCAGCAGCTTGGGGACAGGAGCCGTCGGGGAGCTGTTTTTT
NA	TRBV7-9	TRBJ2-2	many	CASSLSENTGELFF	TGTGCCAGCAGCTTATCAGAAAACACCGGGGAGCTGTTTTTT
NA	TRBV15	TRBJ2-7	NA	CATSSRGGPGSYEQYF	TGTGCCACCAGCTCTCGAGGGGGGCCGGGCTCCTACGAGCAGTACTTC
TRBD1	TRBV20-1	TRBJ2-7	many	CSALTGTEFYEQYF	TGCAGTGCCCTTACAGGGACAGAATTCTACGAGCAGTACTTC
NA	TRBV5-8	TRBJ2-1	NA	CASSLVAQGIHEQFF	TGTGCCAGCAGCTTGGTGGCCCAGGGTATACATGAGCAGTTCTTC
NA	TRBV12-5	TRBJ1-1	few	CASGPDTPGAFF	TGTGCTAGTGGTCCCGACACCCCGGGGGCTTTCTTT
NA	TRBV24-1	TRBJ2-2	many	CATSESDATGELFF	TGTGCCACCAGTGAGTCCGATGCCACCGGGGAGCTGTTTTTT
TRBD2	TRBV5-4	TRBJ2-1	few	CASSLTGGPGEQFF	TGTGCCAGCAGCTTGACGGGGGGGCCCGGTGAGCAGTTCTTC
NA	TRBV29-1	TRBJ2-5	NA	CSVLIPGLKETQYF	TGCAGCGTCCTCATTCCGGGACTTAAAGAGACCCAGTACTTC
TRBD2	TRBV6-4	TRBJ2-3	NA	CASSATSGGSDTQYF	TGTGCCAGCAGTGCGACTAGCGGGGGTTCAGATACGCAGTATTTT
TRBD2	TRBV20-1	TRBJ2-7	few	CSASLHGTSGRVGSYEQYF	TGCAGTGCTTCCCTACACGGGACTAGCGGGAGAGTAGGTTCCTACGAGCAGTACTTC
NA	TRBV5-1	TRBJ2-7	many	CASSLAPIQDSYEQYF	TGCGCCAGCAGCTTGGCGCCAATACAGGACAGCTACGAGCAGTACTTC
TRBD1	TRBV12-3/TRBV12-4	TRBJ2-7	many	CASGTGAYEQYF	TGTGCCAGCGGGACAGGGGCCTACGAGCAGTACTTC
NA	TRBV19	TRBJ1-1	NA	CASSKSARNTEAFF	TGTGCCAGTAGTAAATCGGCCAGGAACACTGAAGCTTTCTTT
TRBD2	TRBV24-1	TRBJ2-1	few	CATSDLEREANNEQFF	TGTGCCACCAGTGATTTGGAGCGGGAGGCCAACAATGAGCAGTTCTTC